This T cell receptor beta chain was obtained from a study of blood T cell repertoires in COVID-19. Study details: From T cells, B-cell-depleted T cells, or PBMCs came the material, which was cDNA or gDNA.

The protocol was immunoSEQ multiplex PCR, while the TCRdb copy is restricted to in-frame clones and leaves out a portion. The sample comprises around 100,000 clones, roughly 90% of which are singletons, and approximately 17% rests with the top ten. Germline CDR1 reads WNHNN; CDR2 reads SYGVQD (reference sequence). The CDR3 extends over 13 amino acids. V was pared by 3 bases and J by 5 bases, with 10 bases between. The sample was peripheral blood. This TCR was sampled from a woman aged 80 or older in a cohort sampled during active COVID-19. The chain combines TRBV10-1 with TRBJ1-2; TRBD1 might be the D (5 bases). CDR3 protein: CASSDTGGYGYTF. In DNA form, the CDR3 reads TGCGCCAGCAGTGATACAGGAGGGTATGGCTACACCTTC.